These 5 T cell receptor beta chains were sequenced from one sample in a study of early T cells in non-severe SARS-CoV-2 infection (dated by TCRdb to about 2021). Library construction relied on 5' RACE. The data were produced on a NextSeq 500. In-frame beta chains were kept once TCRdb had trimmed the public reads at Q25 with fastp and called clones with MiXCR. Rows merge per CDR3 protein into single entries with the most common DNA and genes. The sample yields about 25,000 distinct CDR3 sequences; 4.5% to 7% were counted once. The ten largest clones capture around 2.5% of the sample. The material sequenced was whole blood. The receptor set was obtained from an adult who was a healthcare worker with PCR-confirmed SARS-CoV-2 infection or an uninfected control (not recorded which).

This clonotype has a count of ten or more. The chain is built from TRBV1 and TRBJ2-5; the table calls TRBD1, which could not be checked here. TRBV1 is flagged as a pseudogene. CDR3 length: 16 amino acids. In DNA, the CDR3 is TGCACCAGCAGCCACGAGTATGACAGGGCCCAAGAGACCCAGTACTTC. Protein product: CTSSHEYDRAQETQYF.

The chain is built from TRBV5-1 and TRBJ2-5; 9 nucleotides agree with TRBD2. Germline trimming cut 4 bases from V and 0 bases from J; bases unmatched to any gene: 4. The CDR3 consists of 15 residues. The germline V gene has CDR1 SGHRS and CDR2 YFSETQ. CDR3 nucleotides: TGCGCCAGCAGCCTGCGGGGGGGTTACCAAGAGACCCAGTACTTC. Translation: CASSLRGGYQETQYF.

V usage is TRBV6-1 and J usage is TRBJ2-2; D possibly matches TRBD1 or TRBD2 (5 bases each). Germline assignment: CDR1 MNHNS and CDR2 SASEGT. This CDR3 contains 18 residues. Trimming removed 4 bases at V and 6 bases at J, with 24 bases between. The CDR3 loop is CASSARRHSWGISGELFF. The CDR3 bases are TGTGCCAGCAGTGCTCGACGTCATAGTTGGGGGATCTCCGGGGAGCTGTTTTTT.

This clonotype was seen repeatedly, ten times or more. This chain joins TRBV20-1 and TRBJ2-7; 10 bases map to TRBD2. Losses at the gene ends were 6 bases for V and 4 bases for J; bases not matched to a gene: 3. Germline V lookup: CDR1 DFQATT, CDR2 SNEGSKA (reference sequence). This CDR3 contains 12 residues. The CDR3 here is CSAPGLAYEQYF. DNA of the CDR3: TGCAGTGCCCCGGGACTAGCGTACGAGCAGTACTTC.

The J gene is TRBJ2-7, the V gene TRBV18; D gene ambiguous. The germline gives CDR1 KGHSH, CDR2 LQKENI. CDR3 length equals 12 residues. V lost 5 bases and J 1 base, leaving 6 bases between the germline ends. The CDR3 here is CASSSQSYEQYF. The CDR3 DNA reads TGTGCCAGCTCAAGTCAGTCCTACGAGCAGTACTTC.